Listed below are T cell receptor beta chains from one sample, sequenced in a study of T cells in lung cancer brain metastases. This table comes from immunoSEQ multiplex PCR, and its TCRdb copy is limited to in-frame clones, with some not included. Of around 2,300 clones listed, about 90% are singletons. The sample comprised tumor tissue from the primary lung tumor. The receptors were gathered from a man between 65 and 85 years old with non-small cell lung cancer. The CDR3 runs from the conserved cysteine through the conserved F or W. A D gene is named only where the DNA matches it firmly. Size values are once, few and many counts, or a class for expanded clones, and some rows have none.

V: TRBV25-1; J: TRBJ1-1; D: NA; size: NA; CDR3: CASSEYLTGVNTEAFF; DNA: TGTGCCAGCAGTGAATATTTAACAGGAGTTAACACTGAAGCTTTCTTT
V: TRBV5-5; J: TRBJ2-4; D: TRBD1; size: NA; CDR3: CASSSKGQSNIQYF; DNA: TGTGCCAGCAGCTCGAAGGGACAGTCTAACATTCAGTACTTC
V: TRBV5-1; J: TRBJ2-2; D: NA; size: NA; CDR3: CASSRANTGELFF; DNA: TGCGCCAGCAGTCGGGCTAACACCGGGGAGCTGTTTTTT
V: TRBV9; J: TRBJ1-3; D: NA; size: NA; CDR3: CASSVGAGVNTIYF; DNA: TGTGCCAGCAGCGTCGGGGCAGGGGTCAACACCATATATTTT
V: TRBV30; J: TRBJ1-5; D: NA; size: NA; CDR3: CAWSPQGNQPQHF; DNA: TGTGCCTGGAGTCCACAGGGTAATCAGCCCCAGCATTTT
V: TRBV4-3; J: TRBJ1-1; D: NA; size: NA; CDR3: CASSQDGGLLDGFF; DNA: TGCGCCAGCAGCCAAGATGGGGGCCTACTTGATGGTTTCTTT
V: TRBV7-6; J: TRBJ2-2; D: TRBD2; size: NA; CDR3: CASSPASGTNTGELFF; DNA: TGTGCCAGCAGCCCCGCTAGCGGTACAAACACCGGGGAGCTGTTTTTT
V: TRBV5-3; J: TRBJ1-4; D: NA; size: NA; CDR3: CARSLDGGRSFF; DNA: TGTGCCAGAAGCTTGGACGGCGGGAGATCGTTTTTT
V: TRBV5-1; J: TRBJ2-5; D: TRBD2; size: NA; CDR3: CASSLAASGGILQETQYF; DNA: TGCGCCAGCAGCTTGGCGGCTAGCGGGGGCATTTTGCAAGAGACCCAGTACTTC
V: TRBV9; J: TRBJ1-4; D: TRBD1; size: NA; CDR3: CASSADRGREKLFF; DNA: TGTGCCAGCAGCGCGGACAGGGGGCGTGAAAAACTGTTTTTT
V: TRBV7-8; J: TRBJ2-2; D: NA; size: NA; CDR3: CASSLAQDSRPRELFF; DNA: TGTGCCAGCAGCTTAGCCCAGGACAGCCGACCCCGGGAGCTGTTTTTT
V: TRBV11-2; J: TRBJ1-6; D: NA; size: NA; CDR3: CASSLDSGAYNSPLHF; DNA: TGTGCCAGCAGCTTAGATTCGGGGGCCTATAATTCACCCCTCCACTTT
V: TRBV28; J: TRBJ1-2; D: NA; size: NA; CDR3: CATRGLEGYTF; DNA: TGTGCCACTCGGGGGCTGGAGGGCTACACCTTC
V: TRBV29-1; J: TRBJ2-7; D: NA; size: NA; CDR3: CSVEISHTGEQYF; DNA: TGCAGCGTTGAGATCTCCCACACCGGCGAGCAGTACTTC
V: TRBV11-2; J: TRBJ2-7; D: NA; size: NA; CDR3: CASSLGTYEQYF; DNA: TGTGCCAGCAGCTTAGGCACCTACGAGCAGTACTTC
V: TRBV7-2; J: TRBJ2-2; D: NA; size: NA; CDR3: CASSPKGELFF; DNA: TGTGCCAGCAGCCCGAAGGGGGAGCTGTTTTTT
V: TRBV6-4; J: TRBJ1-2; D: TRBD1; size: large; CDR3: CASSSTGDNYGYTF; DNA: TGTGCCAGCAGTTCGACAGGGGACAACTATGGCTACACCTTC
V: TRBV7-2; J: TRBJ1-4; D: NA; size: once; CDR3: CASRPDGGGYEKLFF; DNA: TGTGCCAGCAGACCGGACGGAGGGGGGTATGAAAAACTGTTTTTT
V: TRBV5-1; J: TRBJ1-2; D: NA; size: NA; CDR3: CASSLSPNYGYTF; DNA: TGCGCCAGCAGCTTGAGCCCGAACTATGGCTACACCTTC
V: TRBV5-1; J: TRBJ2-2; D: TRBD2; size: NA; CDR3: CASSLVAGSTGELFF; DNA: TGCGCCAGCAGCTTGGTAGCGGGTTCTACCGGGGAGCTGTTTTTT
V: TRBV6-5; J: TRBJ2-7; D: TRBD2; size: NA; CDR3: CATRAGLAGTYEQYF; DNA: TGTGCCACCAGGGCCGGACTAGCGGGGACCTACGAGCAGTACTTC
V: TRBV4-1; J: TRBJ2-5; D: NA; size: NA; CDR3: CASSQERGPQEIQYF; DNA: TGCGCCAGCAGCCAAGAGAGGGGACCACAAGAGATCCAGTACTTC
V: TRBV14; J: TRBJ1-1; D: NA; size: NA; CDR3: CASSQDQGTEAFF; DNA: TGTGCCAGCAGCCAAGATCAGGGCACTGAAGCTTTCTTT
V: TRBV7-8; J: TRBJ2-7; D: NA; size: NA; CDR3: CASGLGGPIEQYF; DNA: TGTGCCAGCGGCCTGGGGGGGCCGATCGAGCAGTACTTC
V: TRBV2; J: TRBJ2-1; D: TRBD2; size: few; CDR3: CASSRPSGSVPNEQFF; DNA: TGTGCCAGCAGCCGTCCTAGCGGGAGTGTCCCCAATGAGCAGTTCTTC
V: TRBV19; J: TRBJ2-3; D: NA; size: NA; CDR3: CASSSQGRTDTQYF; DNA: TGTGCCAGTAGTTCGCAGGGCAGGACAGATACGCAGTATTTT
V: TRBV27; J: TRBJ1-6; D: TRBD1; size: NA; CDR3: CASSGQVEGSPLHF; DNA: TGTGCCAGCAGTGGACAGGTGGAAGGGTCACCCCTCCACTTT
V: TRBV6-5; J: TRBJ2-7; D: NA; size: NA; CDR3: CASSYSMSGGQYF; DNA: TGTGCCAGCAGTTACTCGATGTCGGGCGGGCAGTACTTC
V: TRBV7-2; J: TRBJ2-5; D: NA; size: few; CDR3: CASSLGSGPSLDF; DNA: TGTGCCAGCAGCTTAGGTTCGGGACCATCATTGGACTTC
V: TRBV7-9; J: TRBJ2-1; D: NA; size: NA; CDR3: CASTVGVPKYNEQFF; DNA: TGTGCCAGCACCGTTGGGGTCCCGAAATACAATGAGCAGTTCTTC
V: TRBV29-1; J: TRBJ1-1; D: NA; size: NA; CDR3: CSVAQRNTEAFF; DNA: TGCAGCGTTGCCCAGAGGAACACTGAAGCTTTCTTT
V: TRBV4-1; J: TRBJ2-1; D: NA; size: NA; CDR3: CASSQPGPRVNEQFF; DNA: TGCGCCAGCAGCCAACCAGGGCCACGTGTTAATGAGCAGTTCTTC
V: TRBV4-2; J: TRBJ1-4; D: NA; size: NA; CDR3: CASSQGQGNEKLFF; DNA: TGTGCCAGCAGCCAAGGGCAGGGGAATGAAAAACTGTTTTTT
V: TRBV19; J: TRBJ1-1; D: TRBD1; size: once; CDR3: CASSLDRGRNTEAFF; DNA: TGTGCCAGTAGTTTGGACAGGGGGCGAAACACTGAAGCTTTCTTT
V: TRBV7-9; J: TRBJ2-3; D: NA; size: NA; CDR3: CASSLASGSTDTQYF; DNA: TGTGCCAGCAGCTTAGCGAGCGGGAGCACAGATACGCAGTATTTT
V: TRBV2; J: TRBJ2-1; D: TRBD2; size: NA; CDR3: CASRVEGLADPEQFF; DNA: TGTGCCAGCAGGGTGGAGGGACTAGCGGACCCGGAGCAGTTCTTC
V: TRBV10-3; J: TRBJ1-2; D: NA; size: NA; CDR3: CAISDSGGDYGYTF; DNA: TGTGCCATCAGTGATTCGGGGGGAGACTATGGCTACACCTTC
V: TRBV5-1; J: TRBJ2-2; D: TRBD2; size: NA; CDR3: CASSGIAGGPTGELFF; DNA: TGCGCCAGCAGCGGGATAGCGGGAGGCCCCACCGGGGAGCTGTTTTTT
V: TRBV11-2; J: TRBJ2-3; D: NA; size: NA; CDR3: CASSLVEDAYPGTDTQYF; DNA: TGTGCCAGCAGCTTAGTGGAGGACGCCTACCCTGGCACAGATACGCAGTATTTT
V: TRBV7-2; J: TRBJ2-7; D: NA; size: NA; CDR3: CASSLSRDIYEQYF; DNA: TGTGCCAGCAGCCTATCCCGGGACATCTACGAGCAGTACTTC
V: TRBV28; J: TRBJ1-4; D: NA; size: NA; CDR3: CATWTPGSEKLFF; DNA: TGTGCCACATGGACTCCAGGAAGTGAAAAACTGTTTTTT
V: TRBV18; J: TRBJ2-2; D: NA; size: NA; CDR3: CASSLSPDRLNTGELFF; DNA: TGTGCCAGCTCACTATCCCCCGACAGGTTAAACACCGGGGAGCTGTTTTTT
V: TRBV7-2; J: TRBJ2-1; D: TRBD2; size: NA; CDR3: CASSLEGTSGRFQNEQFF; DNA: TGTGCCAGCAGCTTAGAGGGGACTAGCGGGAGATTTCAAAATGAGCAGTTCTTC
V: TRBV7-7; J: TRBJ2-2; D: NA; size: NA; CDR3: CASSLGGLAQSGELFF; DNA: TGTGCTAGCAGCTTAGGAGGGCTAGCCCAATCCGGGGAGCTGTTTTTT
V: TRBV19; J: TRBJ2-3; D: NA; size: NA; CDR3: CASRQGITDTQYF; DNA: TGTGCCAGTAGACAGGGAATCACAGATACGCAGTATTTT
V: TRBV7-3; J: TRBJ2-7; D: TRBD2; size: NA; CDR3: CASSLPGGEQYF; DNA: TGTGCCAGCAGTCTCCCGGGGGGTGAGCAGTACTTC
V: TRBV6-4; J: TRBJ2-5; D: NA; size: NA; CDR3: CASSDGLTVQETQYF; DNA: TGTGCCAGCAGTGACGGTTTGACGGTCCAAGAGACCCAGTACTTC
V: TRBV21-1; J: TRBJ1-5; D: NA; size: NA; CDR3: CASSKSCPFTFYSNQPQHF; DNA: TGTGCCAGCAGCAAAAGTTGCCCCTTCACATTTTATAGCAATCAGCCCCAGCATTTT
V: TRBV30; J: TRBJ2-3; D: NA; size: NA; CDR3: CAWTLGSITDTQYF; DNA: TGTGCCTGGACTTTAGGGTCCATCACAGATACGCAGTATTTT
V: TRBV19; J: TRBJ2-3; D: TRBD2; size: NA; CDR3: CASTGTSGDTQYF; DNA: TGTGCCAGTACCGGGACTAGCGGAGATACGCAGTATTTT
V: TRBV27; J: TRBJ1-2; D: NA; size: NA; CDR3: CASSLSGGTTYGYTF; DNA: TGTGCCAGCAGTTTGTCCGGGGGAACGACCTATGGCTACACCTTC
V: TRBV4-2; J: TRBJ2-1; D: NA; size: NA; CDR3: CASSQDVGRGRGNEQFF; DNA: TGTGCCAGCAGCCAAGATGTCGGCCGGGGTAGAGGCAATGAGCAGTTCTTC
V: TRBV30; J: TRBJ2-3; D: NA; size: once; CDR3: CAWAEVGTDTQYF; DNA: TGTGCCTGGGCGGAGGTCGGCACAGATACGCAGTATTTT
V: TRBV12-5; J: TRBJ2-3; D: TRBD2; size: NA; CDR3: CASGLDTIAGGSAGTQYF; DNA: TGTGCTAGTGGTTTGGACACCATAGCGGGGGGATCCGCCGGTACGCAGTATTTT
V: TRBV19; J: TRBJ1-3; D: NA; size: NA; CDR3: CASSMGVGSGNTIYF; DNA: TGTGCCAGTAGTATGGGGGTCGGCTCTGGAAACACCATATATTTT
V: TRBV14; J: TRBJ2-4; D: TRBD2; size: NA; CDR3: CASGHTGGNIQYF; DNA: TGCGCTAGCGGCCACACCGGGGGTAACATTCAGTACTTC
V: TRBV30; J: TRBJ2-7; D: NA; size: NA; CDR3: CAWSVQYEQYF; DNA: TGTGCCTGGAGTGTACAGTACGAGCAGTACTTC
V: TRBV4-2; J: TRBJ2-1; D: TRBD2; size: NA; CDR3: CASSIKTSINEQFF; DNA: TGTGCCAGCAGCATTAAGACTAGCATCAATGAGCAGTTCTTC
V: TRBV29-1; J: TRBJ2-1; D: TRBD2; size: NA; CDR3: CSSSGSYNEQFF; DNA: TGCAGCAGTAGCGGGTCGTACAATGAGCAGTTCTTC